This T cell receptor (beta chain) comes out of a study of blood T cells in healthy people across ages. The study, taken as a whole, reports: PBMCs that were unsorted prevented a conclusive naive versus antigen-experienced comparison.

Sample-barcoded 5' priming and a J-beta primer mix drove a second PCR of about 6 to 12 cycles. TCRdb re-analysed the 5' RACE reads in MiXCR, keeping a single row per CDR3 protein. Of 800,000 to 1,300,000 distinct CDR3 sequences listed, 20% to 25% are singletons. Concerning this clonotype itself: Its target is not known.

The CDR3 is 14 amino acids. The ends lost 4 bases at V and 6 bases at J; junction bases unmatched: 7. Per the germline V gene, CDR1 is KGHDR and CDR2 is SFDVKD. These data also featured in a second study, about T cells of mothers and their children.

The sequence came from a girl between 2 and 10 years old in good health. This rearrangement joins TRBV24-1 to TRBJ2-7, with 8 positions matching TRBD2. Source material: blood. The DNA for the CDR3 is TGTGCCACCAGTGACTCCGGACTAGCTGCCGAGCAGTACTTC. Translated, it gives CATSDSGLAAEQYF.